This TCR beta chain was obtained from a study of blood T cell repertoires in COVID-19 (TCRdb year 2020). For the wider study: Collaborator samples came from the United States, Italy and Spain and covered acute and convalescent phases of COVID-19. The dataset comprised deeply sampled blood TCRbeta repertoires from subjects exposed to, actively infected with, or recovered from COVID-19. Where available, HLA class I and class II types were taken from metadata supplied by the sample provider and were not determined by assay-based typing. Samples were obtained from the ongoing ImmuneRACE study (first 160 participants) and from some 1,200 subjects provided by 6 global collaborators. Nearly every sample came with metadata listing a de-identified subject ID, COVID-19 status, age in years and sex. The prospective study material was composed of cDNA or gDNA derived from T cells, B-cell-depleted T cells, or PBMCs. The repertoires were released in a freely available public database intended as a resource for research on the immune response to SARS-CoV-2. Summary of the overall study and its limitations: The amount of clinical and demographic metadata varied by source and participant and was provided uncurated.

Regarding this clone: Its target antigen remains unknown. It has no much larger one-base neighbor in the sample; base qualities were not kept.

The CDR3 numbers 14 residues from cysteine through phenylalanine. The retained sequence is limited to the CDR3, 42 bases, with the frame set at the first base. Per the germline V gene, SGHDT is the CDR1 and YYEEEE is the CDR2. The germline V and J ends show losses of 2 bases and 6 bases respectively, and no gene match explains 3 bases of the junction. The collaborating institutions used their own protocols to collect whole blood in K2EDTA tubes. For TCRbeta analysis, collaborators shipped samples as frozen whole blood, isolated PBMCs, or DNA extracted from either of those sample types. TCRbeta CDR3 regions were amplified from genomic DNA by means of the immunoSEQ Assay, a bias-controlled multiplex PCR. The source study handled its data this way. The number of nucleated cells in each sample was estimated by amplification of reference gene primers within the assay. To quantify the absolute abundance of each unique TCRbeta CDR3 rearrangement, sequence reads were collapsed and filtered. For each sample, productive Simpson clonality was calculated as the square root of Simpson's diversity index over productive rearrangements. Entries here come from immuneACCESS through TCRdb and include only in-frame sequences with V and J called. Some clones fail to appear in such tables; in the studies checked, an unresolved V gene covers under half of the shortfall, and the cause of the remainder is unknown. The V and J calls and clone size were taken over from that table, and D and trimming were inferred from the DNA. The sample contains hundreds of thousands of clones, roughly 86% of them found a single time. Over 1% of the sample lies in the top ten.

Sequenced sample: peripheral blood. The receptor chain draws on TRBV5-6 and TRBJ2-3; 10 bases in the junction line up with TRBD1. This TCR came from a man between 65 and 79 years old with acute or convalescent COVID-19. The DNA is TGTGCCAGCAGCTTCCCGGGACAGGGGGATACGCAGTATTTT. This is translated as CASSFPGQGDTQYF.